The 24 T cell receptor beta chains reported below all come from one sample, sequenced in a study of T-cell reconstitution after alpha-beta-depleted transplantation in children. Preparation of the TCRbeta library used unique molecular identifiers. TCRdb re-called the PCR reads with MiXCR, one entry per CDR3 protein. The sample has over 550,000 distinct CDR3 sequences, roughly a tenth seen once. Material: PBMCs from the stem cell graft donor, obtained from the stem cell graft. These receptors all come from a human donor who donated a stem cell graft to a child with acute myeloid leukemia.

In nucleotides, the CDR3 is TGTGCCAGCAGTGGGCCTGGACGTTCACCCCTCCACTTT. As protein: CASSGPGRSPLHF. This chain connects TRBV6-1 to TRBJ1-6; no firm D call. The germline gives CDR1 MNHNS, CDR2 SASEGT. V gave up 4 bases and J gave up 9 bases, with 10 bases separating them. The CDR3 extends over 13 amino acids.

The rearrangement uses TRBV29-1 and TRBJ1-1; 7 bases align to TRBD1. Germline V gene data show CDR1 as SQVTM and CDR2 as ANQGSEA. CDR3 length: 12 residues. V was clipped by 6 bases and J by 2 bases; unmatched bases: 3. DNA of the CDR3: TGCAGCGTAGGGACAGCCAACACTGAAGCTTTCTTT. It codes for CSVGTANTEAFF.

Here the CDR3 reads CAISERGGETGELFF. CDR3 in DNA: TGTGCCATCAGTGAGAGGGGCGGAGAGACCGGGGAGCTGTTTTTT. This rearrangement joins TRBV10-3 to TRBJ2-2; possible D gene TRBD1, 5 bases. Germline V gene sequence: CDR1 ENHRY, CDR2 SYGVKD. The CDR3 is 15 residues long. The V gene lost 2 bases and the J gene lost 5 bases, with 12 bases spanning the gap.

This clonotype showed up just a few times. The chain is built from TRBV20-1 and TRBJ1-5; 10 bases fit TRBD1. In germline, CDR1 is DFQATT, CDR2 SNEGSKA (reference sequence). The CDR3 covers 16 residues. Unmatched junction bases numbered 8, after V lost 1 base and J lost 5 bases. CDR3: CSARGLGTGEHQPQHF. The CDR3 coding sequence is TGCAGTGCTAGAGGCCTCGGGACAGGGGAACATCAGCCCCAGCATTTT.

Many counts were recorded for this clonotype. V gene TRBV7-2 combines with J gene TRBJ2-1; tentative D call: TRBD1 (5 bases). With 4 bases removed from V and 12 bases from J, the gap between germline ends came to 19 bases. In germline, CDR1 is SGHTA, CDR2 FQGNSA. The CDR3 length is 14 residues. The CDR3 sequence is CASSSTTGLRLQFF. The CDR3 DNA reads TGTGCCAGCAGCTCTACTACAGGTTTACGGCTGCAGTTCTTC.

This clonotype was observed a few times. The chain combines TRBV20-1 with TRBJ1-5, with unresolved D. V was clipped by 3 bases and J by 0 bases, with 15 bases between them. Germline V gene lookup returns CDR1 DFQATT and CDR2 SNEGSKA (reference sequence). This CDR3 region has 16 residues. CDR3 sequence (DNA): TGCAGTGCTAGGAGTAGCGGGCCCCTTAGCAATCAGCCCCAGCATTTT. This codes for CSARSSGPLSNQPQHF.

CDR3 DNA: TGTGCCTGGAGTGTTGGGACTAACACGCAGTATTTT. It encodes CAWSVGTNTQYF. This chain joins TRBV30 and TRBJ2-3, with 7 bases aligning to TRBD2. V lost 0 bases, J lost 9 bases, and 3 bases stayed unmatched. CDR3 size: 12 residues. CDR1 and CDR2 (germline): GTSNPN, SVGIG (reference sequence).

This clonotype was detected ten times or more. This chain links TRBV29-1 with TRBJ2-7; 7 bases fit TRBD2. V was clipped by 1 base and J by 0 bases; unmatched bases: 3. The CDR3 is 14 residues long. From germline, CDR1 is SQVTM and CDR2 ANQGSEA. CDR3 coding DNA: TGCAGCGTTGAAGGTGGGGGGGGCTCCTACGAGCAGTACTTC. The encoded protein is CSVEGGGGSYEQYF.

Ten or more counts support this clonotype. The genes are TRBV6-2 or TRBV6-3 and TRBJ1-5; tentative D call: TRBD1 (5 bases). Between the trimmed V and J ends, which lost 4 bases and 7 bases, there was a span of 11 bases. The germline V gene has CDR1 MNHEY and CDR2 SVGEGT. The CDR3 covers 13 residues. The DNA for the CDR3 is TGTGCCAGCAGTTCCGACAGAAGCCAGCCCCAGCATTTT. Its protein is CASSSDRSQPQHF.

The chain is built from TRBV20-1 and TRBJ1-1; a possible D gene is TRBD1 (6 bases). Between the trimmed V and J ends, which lost 3 bases and 4 bases, there was a span of 18 bases. Germline-derived CDR1 and CDR2 are DFQATT and SNEGSKA (reference sequence). The CDR3 has 15 amino acids. The CDR3 region has the DNA TGCAGTGCTAGGGCACCAACGGACAGAAGCACTGAAGCTTTCTTT. Its translation: CSARAPTDRSTEAFF.

This clonotype has only one observation. V is TRBV7-6 and J is TRBJ1-1, with a weak D call TRBD1 (5 bases). CDR1 SGHVS and CDR2 FNYEAQ come from the germline V gene. Deletions cut 5 bases from V and 4 bases from J, with 14 bases between. This CDR3 contains 14 residues. CDR3 DNA: TGTGCCAGCAGCCCCCAGGGATTTCTCACTGAAGCTTTCTTT. Its translation: CASSPQGFLTEAFF. The full variable domain, rest sourced from reference TRBV7-6 and TRBJ1-1, is GAGVSQSPRYKVTKRGQDVALRCDPISGHVSLYWYRQALGQGPEFLTYFNYEAQQDKSGLPNDRFSAERPEGSISTLTIQRTEQRDSAMYRCASSPQGFLTEAFFGQGTRLTVV.

V gene TRBV12-3 or TRBV12-4 combines with J gene TRBJ2-5; D might be TRBD2 (6 bases). The V end lost 3 bases, the J end lost 4 bases, and 9 bases lay between the germline ends. The CDR3 length is 13 residues. In nucleotides, the CDR3 is TGTGCCAGCAGTTTGCGGGAAGCAGAGACCCAGTACTTC. It is translated as CASSLREAETQYF.

V usage is TRBV20-1 and J usage is TRBJ1-4; TRBD1 agrees at 12 bases. The germline V gene has CDR1 DFQATT and CDR2 SNEGSKA (reference sequence). J gave up 7 bases and V 4 bases, and 16 bases lay outside the gene matches. CDR3 size: 18 residues. The CDR3, as DNA: TGCAGTGCTAATCCCCCAATCGGGACAGGGGGCACGGGTGAAAAACTGTTTTTT. The encoded protein is CSANPPIGTGGTGEKLFF.

This clonotype occurred a few times. This sequence joins TRBV20-1 and TRBJ2-7, with 12 bases aligning to TRBD2. This CDR3 is built from 14 residues. The J segment lost 3 bases and the V segment lost 5 bases, leaving 5 bases of the junction unmatched. Per the germline V gene, CDR1 is DFQATT and CDR2 is SNEGSKA (reference sequence). The CDR3 protein is CSAPRTSGNYEQYF. CDR3 nucleotides: TGCAGTGCTCCGAGGACTAGCGGGAACTACGAGCAGTACTTC.

Points on this clonotype: This sequence may be a read error, since a much larger clone differs from it by one base. V usage is TRBV6-2 or TRBV6-3 and J usage is TRBJ2-1, with D unclear. Trimming stripped 10 bases from V and 4 bases from J, with 11 bases between. This CDR3 region has 12 residues. The germline V gene encodes CDR1 MNHEY and CDR2 SVGEGT. In DNA form, the CDR3 reads TGTGCCACCGCTACACCTTACAATGAGCAGTTCTTC. Residues: CATATPYNEQFF.

This clonotype came up a few times. DNA of the CDR3: TGCGCCAGCAGCTTAATAGGAGCCACCGGGGAGCTGTTTTTT. Translated, it gives CASSLIGATGELFF. V is TRBV5-1 and J is TRBJ2-2; no clear D gene. Trimming left V 2 bases short and J 4 bases short, with 9 bases between. The CDR3 is made up of 14 amino acids. Germline-derived CDR1 and CDR2 are SGHRS and YFSETQ.

The chain couples TRBV7-8 to TRBJ2-7, with a weak D call TRBD1 (6 bases). V was clipped by 10 bases and J by 0 bases, with 10 bases between them. Germline-derived CDR1 and CDR2 are SGHVS and FQNEAQ. CDR3 length: 12 amino acids. CDR3 sequence: CAIRDTSYEQYF. The CDR3 DNA sequence: TGTGCCATTCGGGACACCTCCTACGAGCAGTACTTC. The variable domain in full, with the rest retrieved from reference TRBV7-8 and TRBJ2-7, is GAGVSQSPRYKVAKRGQDVALRCDPISGHVSLFWYQQALGQGPEFLTYFQNEAQLDKSGLPSDRFFAERPEGSVSTLKIQRTQQEDSAVYLCAIRDTSYEQYFGPGTRLTVT.

CDR3 sequence reads: CASSPYPGDTPQHF. CDR3 sequence (DNA): TGTGCCAGCTCACCATACCCAGGGGATACGCCCCAGCATTTT. This chain uses TRBV18 with TRBJ1-5; weak D call: TRBD1 (6 bases). This CDR3 is 14 amino acids long. The V gene lost 2 bases and the J gene lost 9 bases, with 14 bases spanning the gap. Germline-derived CDR1 and CDR2 are KGHSH and LQKENI.

In its sample, this clonotype was seen many times. The chain joins TRBV7-2 to TRBJ2-7; D remains unclear. This CDR3 is built from 15 residues. CDR1 is SGHTA and CDR2 is FQGNSA in the germline V gene. V was clipped by 4 bases and J by 0 bases, with 13 bases between them. The CDR3 DNA sequence: TGTGCCAGCAGCTCGGTCTCTGGGTCCTCCTACGAGCAGTACTTC. This gives the protein CASSSVSGSSYEQYF.

This clonotype was observed a few times. The CDR3 coding sequence is TGCAGTGCTCGAGCCGGGCTGGGCAATCAGCCCCAGCATTTT. Protein sequence: CSARAGLGNQPQHF. The rearrangement links TRBV20-1 to TRBJ1-5; the D is unclear. V lost 5 bases, J lost 2 bases, and 13 bases lay in between. This CDR3 has 14 residues. The germline V gene encodes CDR1 DFQATT and CDR2 SNEGSKA (reference sequence).

This clonotype was observed a handful of times. The chain recombines TRBV7-3 with TRBJ1-1; D unresolved. V dropped 4 bases and J dropped 0 bases, with 6 bases sitting between them. Germline CDR1 SGHTA, CDR2 FQGTGA. This CDR3 spans 13 amino acids. The CDR3 sequence is CASSSFVNTEAFF. CDR3 sequence (DNA): TGTGCCAGCAGCTCCTTCGTGAACACTGAAGCTTTCTTT. Filled out from reference TRBV7-3 and TRBJ1-1, the complete variable domain reads GAGVSQTPSNKVTEKGKYVELRCDPISGHTALYWYRQSLGQGPEFLIYFQGTGAADDSGLPNDRFFAVRPEGSVSTLKIQRTERGDSAVYLCASSSFVNTEAFFGQGTRLTVV.

This clonotype was picked up a small number of times. The DNA for the CDR3 is TGTGCCAGCAGTTTAGATACAGGGGTGAACACTGAAGCTTTCTTT. This translates into CASSLDTGVNTEAFF. The chain joins TRBV12-3 or TRBV12-4 to TRBJ1-1, with 7 bases fitting TRBD1. The CDR3 totals 15 residues. V lost 1 base, J lost 0 bases, and 2 bases stayed unmatched.

The chain recombines TRBV14 with TRBJ2-1; the match to TRBD2 covers 9 bases. Unmatched junction bases numbered 5, after V lost 3 bases and J lost 2 bases. CDR3 size: 16 residues. Germline CDR1 and CDR2: SGHDN and FVKESK. The CDR3 region has the DNA TGTGCCAGCAGCCATGGGCTAGCGGGGACCTACAATGAGCAGTTCTTC. Translated: CASSHGLAGTYNEQFF.

This sequence joins TRBV7-6 and TRBJ2-3; possible D gene TRBD2, 6 bases. Looked up from germline, CDR1 is SGHVS and CDR2 is FNYEAQ. This CDR3 has 15 amino acids. V shed 4 bases and J shed 3 bases, with 14 bases lying between them. The CDR3 DNA reads TGTGCCAGCAGCTCCCCTTGGGAGGAGACAGATACGCAGTATTTT. It encodes CASSSPWEETDTQYF.